In this sample, the clone carrying this T cell receptor beta chain turned up a few times. These data are taken from a study of blood T cells in healthy people across ages. PCR was performed a second time for roughly 6 to 12 cycles using a sample-barcoded 5' primer and a J-beta primer mix. TCRdb independently ran MiXCR on the 5' RACE reads; one entry per CDR3 protein. The sample records more than 1.4 million distinct CDR3 sequences, roughly 45% being singletons. The sample taken for sequencing was blood. The receptor was derived from a woman under 30 in good health.

The DNA for the CDR3 is TGTGCCAGCATCCGGGACATTTACTACGAGCAGTACTTC. It encodes CASIRDIYYEQYF. The chain recombines TRBV2 with TRBJ2-7; weak D call: TRBD1 (6 bases). There are 13 residues in the CDR3. V dropped 7 bases and J dropped 3 bases, with 13 bases sitting between them. From germline, CDR1 is SNHLY and CDR2 FYNNEI. Supplemented by reference TRBV2 and TRBJ2-7, the full variable domain reads EPEVTQTPSHQVTQMGQEVILRCVPISNHLYFYWYRQILGQKVEFLVSFYNNEISEKSEIFDDQFSVERPDGSNFTLKIRSTKLEDSAMYFCASIRDIYYEQYFGPGTRLTVT.